Listed below are T cell receptor beta chains from one sample, sequenced in a study of cytomegalovirus exposure and HLA in healthy donors. The repertoire was sequenced with immunoSEQ multiplex PCR; TCRdb's copy has only in-frame clones and lacks some. The data show more than 95,000 clones, approximately 76% seen once. The sample consisted of PBMCs. These TCRs come from a woman aged 18 to 35 in good health and CMV-seropositive. Both conserved end residues are part of each CDR3. D genes are given only for firm matches. Size is stated for part of the rows, as once, few or many counts, or as a class when the clone is expanded.

v_gene,d_gene,abundance,j_gene,CDR3aa,CDR3nt
TRBV7-8,-,once,TRBJ1-5,CASSLVAGWAQPQHF,TGTGCCAGCAGCTTAGTCGCAGGGTGGGCTCAGCCCCAGCATTTT
TRBV30,-,-,TRBJ2-7,CAWGITSFYEQYF,TGTGCCTGGGGAATTACTAGCTTCTACGAGCAGTACTTC
TRBV15,TRBD1,-,TRBJ1-3,CATSRDGSYRGSGNTIYF,TGTGCCACCAGCAGAGATGGCAGCTACAGGGGTTCGGGAAACACCATATATTTT
TRBV5-1,TRBD2,few,TRBJ2-1,CASSLVVAGVQFF,TGCGCCAGCAGCTTGGTTGTAGCGGGAGTTCAGTTCTTC
TRBV6-5,TRBD1,-,TRBJ2-7,CASSWGQGSYEQYF,TGTGCCAGCAGTTGGGGACAGGGGTCCTACGAGCAGTACTTC
TRBV28,TRBD2,few,TRBJ2-1,CASSFTSGPNEQFF,TGTGCCAGCAGTTTTACTAGCGGCCCCAATGAGCAGTTCTTC
TRBV19,-,once,TRBJ1-5,CASRPNPARADQPQHF,TGTGCCAGTAGACCCAACCCAGCCAGGGCGGATCAGCCCCAGCATTTT
TRBV30,-,few,TRBJ1-1,CAWSRRTEAFF,TGTGCCTGGAGTCGGAGAACTGAAGCTTTCTTT
TRBV27,TRBD1,-,TRBJ2-7,CASSSTGVEQYF,TGTGCCAGCAGTTCCACAGGGGTCGAGCAGTACTTC
TRBV10-3,-,-,TRBJ1-4,CAISELGSSGEKLFF,TGTGCCATCAGTGAGCTTGGCTCCTCGGGAGAAAAACTGTTTTTT
TRBV4-1,TRBD2,-,TRBJ2-3,CASSRGTSGSTDTQYF,TGCGCCAGCAGCCGGGGGACTAGCGGGAGCACAGATACGCAGTATTTT
TRBV6-5,TRBD1,-,TRBJ1-3,CASSYRGQSGNTIYF,TGTGCCAGCAGTTACAGGGGGCAGAGTGGAAACACCATATATTTT
TRBV2,TRBD1,-,TRBJ2-7,CASSERDREYEQYF,TGTGCCAGCAGTGAGCGGGACAGGGAATACGAGCAGTACTTC
TRBV7-7,-,-,TRBJ2-2,CASSLGRAGYTGELFF,TGTGCTAGCAGCTTAGGTCGGGCAGGGTACACCGGGGAGCTGTTTTTT
TRBV4-1,TRBD1,once,TRBJ2-1,CASSARDRVDYTGSSEQFF,TGCGCCAGCAGCGCCCGGGACAGGGTGGACTATACCGGGTCGAGTGAGCAGTTCTTC
TRBV30,TRBD1,-,TRBJ1-2,CAWSVGQLYGYTF,TGTGCCTGGAGTGTGGGACAGCTATATGGCTACACCTTC
TRBV27,-,-,TRBJ1-2,CASALDFNYGYTF,TGTGCCAGCGCCCTTGACTTTAACTATGGCTACACCTTC
TRBV6-1,-,-,TRBJ2-7,CASSEGGATYEQYF,TGTGCCAGCAGTGAAGGGGGCGCTACCTACGAGCAGTACTTC
TRBV28,-,-,TRBJ1-5,CASSLGSGVWRLESNDQPQHF,TGTGCCAGCAGTTTAGGTAGCGGGGTTTGGAGGCTTGAATCCAACGATCAGCCCCAGCATTTT
TRBV11-2,TRBD1,-,TRBJ1-3,CASSLTGAGNTIYF,TGTGCCAGCAGCTTAACAGGGGCTGGAAACACCATATATTTT
TRBV27,TRBD2,-,TRBJ2-7,CASSPRPGLNYEQYF,TGTGCCAGCAGTCCACGCCCGGGACTAAACTACGAGCAGTACTTC
TRBV5-1,TRBD1,-,TRBJ2-7,CASSLAGTGSYEQYF,TGCGCCAGCAGCTTGGCCGGGACAGGGTCCTACGAGCAGTACTTC
TRBV6-1,TRBD1,once,TRBJ1-1,CASSQPYRGTEAFF,TGTGCCAGCAGCCAACCTTACAGGGGCACTGAAGCTTTCTTT
TRBV28,TRBD1,-,TRBJ1-1,CASSSGQGNTEAFF,TGTGCCAGCAGTTCCGGACAGGGGAACACTGAAGCTTTCTTT
TRBV5-6,TRBD1,few,TRBJ2-3,CASSSLMVDRGRDTDTQYF,TGTGCCAGCAGCTCCCTTATGGTGGACAGGGGGCGCGACACAGATACGCAGTATTTT
TRBV9,TRBD2,-,TRBJ2-5,CASSPGGRVLETQYF,TGTGCCAGCAGCCCCGGCGGGAGGGTTCTGGAGACCCAGTACTTC
TRBV11-2,-,-,TRBJ2-7,CASSPQTPTYEQYF,TGTGCCAGCAGCCCGCAGACACCCACCTACGAGCAGTACTTC
TRBV4-1,TRBD2,-,TRBJ2-3,CASRPLGGRTDTQYF,TGCGCCAGCAGACCCCTGGGCGGGAGGACAGATACGCAGTATTTT
TRBV6-1,TRBD1,-,TRBJ1-5,CASSDRGRVQPQHF,TGTGCCAGCAGTGACAGGGGGCGGGTTCAGCCCCAGCATTTT
TRBV9,TRBD2,-,TRBJ2-1,CASSAGLAGTNEQFF,TGTGCCAGCAGCGCCGGACTAGCGGGGACCAATGAGCAGTTCTTC